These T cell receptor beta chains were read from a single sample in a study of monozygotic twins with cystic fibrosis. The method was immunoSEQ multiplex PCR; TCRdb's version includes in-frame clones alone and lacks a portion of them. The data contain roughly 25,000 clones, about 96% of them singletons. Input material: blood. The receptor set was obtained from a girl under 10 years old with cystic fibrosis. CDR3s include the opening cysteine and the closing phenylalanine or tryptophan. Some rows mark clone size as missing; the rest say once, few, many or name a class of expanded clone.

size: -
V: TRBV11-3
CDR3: CASSGEVFSGDEQYF

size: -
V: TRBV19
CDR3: CASSMPRQGQNTEAFF

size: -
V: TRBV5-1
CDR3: CASSGGQTSSYEQYF

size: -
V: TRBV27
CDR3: CASSLAAGSRTEAFF

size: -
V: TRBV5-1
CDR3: CASSLAVNTEAFF

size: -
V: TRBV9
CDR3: CASSSTGSAGNTIYF

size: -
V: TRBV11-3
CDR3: CASTVSSSGSNEQFF

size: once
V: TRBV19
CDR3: CASSIPGPNTEAFF

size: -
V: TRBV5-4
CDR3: CASSLANEQYF

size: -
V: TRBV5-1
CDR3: CASSLVRGPRGGYTF

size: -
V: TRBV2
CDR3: CASSAPGLAGSEQYF

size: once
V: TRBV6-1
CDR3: CASTWTGRGDQPQHF

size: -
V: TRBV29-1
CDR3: CSVAQGGLGEQFF

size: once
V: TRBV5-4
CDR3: CASRAGQKSEAFF

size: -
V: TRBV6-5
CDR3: CASKRTEVPEAEAFF

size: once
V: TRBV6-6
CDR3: CASKGLDTEAFF

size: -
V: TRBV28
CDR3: CASRPGTSGFTDTQYF

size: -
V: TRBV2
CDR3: CASSPDREPSYEQYF

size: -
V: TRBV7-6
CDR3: CASSLLSGEQYF

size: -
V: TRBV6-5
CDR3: CASSSRDRSSYEQYF

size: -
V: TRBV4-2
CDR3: CASSQFLGTSGRANEQFF

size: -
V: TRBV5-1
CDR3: CASSLFFGQGGSYEQYF

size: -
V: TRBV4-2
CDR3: CASSQSAGETDTQYF

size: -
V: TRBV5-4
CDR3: CASSLSTDTQYF